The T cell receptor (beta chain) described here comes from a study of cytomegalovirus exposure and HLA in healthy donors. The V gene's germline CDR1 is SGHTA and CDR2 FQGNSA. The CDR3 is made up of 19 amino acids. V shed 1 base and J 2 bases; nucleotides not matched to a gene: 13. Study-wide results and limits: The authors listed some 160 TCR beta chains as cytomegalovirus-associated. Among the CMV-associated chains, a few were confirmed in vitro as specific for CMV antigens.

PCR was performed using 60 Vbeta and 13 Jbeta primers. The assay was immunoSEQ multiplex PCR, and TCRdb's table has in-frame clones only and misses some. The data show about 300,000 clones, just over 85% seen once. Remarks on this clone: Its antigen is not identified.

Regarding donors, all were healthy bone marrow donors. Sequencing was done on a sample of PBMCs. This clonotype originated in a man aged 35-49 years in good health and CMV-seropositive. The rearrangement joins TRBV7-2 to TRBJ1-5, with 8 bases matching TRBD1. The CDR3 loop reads CASSLELDREGLGNQPQHF. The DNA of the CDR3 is TGTGCCAGCAGCTTAGAGTTGGACAGGGAGGGTTTGGGCAATCAGCCCCAGCATTTT.